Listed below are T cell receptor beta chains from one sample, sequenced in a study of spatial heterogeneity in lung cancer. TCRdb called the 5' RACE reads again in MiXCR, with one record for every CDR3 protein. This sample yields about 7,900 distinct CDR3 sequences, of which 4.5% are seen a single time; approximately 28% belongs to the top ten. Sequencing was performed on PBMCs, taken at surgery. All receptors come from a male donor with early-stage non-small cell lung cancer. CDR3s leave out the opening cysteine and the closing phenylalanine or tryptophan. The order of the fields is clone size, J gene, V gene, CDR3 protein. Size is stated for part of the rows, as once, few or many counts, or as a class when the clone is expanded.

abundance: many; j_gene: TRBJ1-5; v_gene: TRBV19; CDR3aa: ASNQGYNQPQH
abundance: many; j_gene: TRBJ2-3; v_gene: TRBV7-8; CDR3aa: ASSLAPWGDTQY
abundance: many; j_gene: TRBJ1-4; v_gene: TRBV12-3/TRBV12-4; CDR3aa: ASTRTGVNEKLF
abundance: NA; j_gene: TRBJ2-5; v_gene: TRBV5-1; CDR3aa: ASSLAPGAGETQY
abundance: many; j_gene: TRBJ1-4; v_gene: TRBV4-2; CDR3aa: ASSQESIRATNEKLF
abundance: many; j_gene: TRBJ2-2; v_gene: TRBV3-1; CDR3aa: ASSQEWGSNTGELF
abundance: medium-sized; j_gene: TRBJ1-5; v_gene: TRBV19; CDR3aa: ASSSGAINSNQPQH
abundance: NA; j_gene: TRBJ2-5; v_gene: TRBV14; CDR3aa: ASSQVRETQY
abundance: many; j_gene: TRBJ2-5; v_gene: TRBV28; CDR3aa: ASSAYGQGVREETQY
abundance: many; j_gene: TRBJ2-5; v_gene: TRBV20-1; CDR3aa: SAAWPVTQY
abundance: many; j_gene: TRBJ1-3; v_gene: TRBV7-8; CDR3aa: ASSSYRLPVVGNTIY
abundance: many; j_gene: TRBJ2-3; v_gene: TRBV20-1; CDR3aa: SARLAGWYTDTQY
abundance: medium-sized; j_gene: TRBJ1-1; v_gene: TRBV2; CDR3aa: ASGTTRDTEAF